One T cell receptor (beta chain) is described in this entry. The antigen remains undetermined. The CDR3 length is 13 residues. Germline CDR1 SNHLY, CDR2 FYNNEI. The ends were cut back, 6 bases at V and 10 bases at J, with 13 bases in the middle. This sample is drawn from a study of cytomegalovirus exposure and HLA in healthy donors. About the study: In an early release, HLA-typed donors contributed about 80 million unique TCR sequences.

The PCR contained 60 Vbeta and 13 Jbeta primers. The data were produced by immunoSEQ multiplex PCR, yet TCRdb's version contains in-frame clones alone and is incomplete. The sample shows 200,000 to 300,000 clones, about 77% of them seen only once. Regarding the study as a whole: Analyzed later, association rates of TCRs varied across HLA loci, with DRB1 most and HLA-C fewest.

The J gene is TRBJ1-6, the V gene TRBV2, with a weak D call TRBD1 (5 bases). The specimen sequenced was PBMCs. This sequence originates from a boy under 18 in good health and CMV-seronegative. The CDR3 reads CASSQGATSPLHF. In DNA form, the CDR3 reads TGTGCCAGCAGCCAAGGGGCGACCTCACCCCTCCACTTT. Full variable domain (missing parts from reference TRBV2 and TRBJ1-6): EPEVTQTPSHQVTQMGQEVILRCVPISNHLYFYWYRQILGQKVEFLVSFYNNEISEKSEIFDDQFSVERPDGSNFTLKIRSTKLEDSAMYFCASSQGATSPLHFGNGTRLTVT.